The 20 T cell receptor beta chains below come from one sample, sequenced in a study of blood T cells in healthy people across ages. A second PCR of roughly 7 to 11 cycles used a sample-barcoded 5' primer and a J-beta primer mix. TCRdb passed the 5' RACE reads through MiXCR, listing each CDR3 protein once. Of approximately 1.5 million distinct CDR3 sequences listed, around 40% were seen once; the top ten hold about 4.1%. Sequencing was performed on blood. These TCRs come from a woman aged 18-29 years in good health.

The CDR3 nucleotides read TGTGCCTGGAGTGTCTCCAGGTCCTATGGCTACACCTTC. Amino acids: CAWSVSRSYGYTF. The gene calls are TRBV30 and TRBJ1-2, with D unresolved. CDR1 is GTSNPN and CDR2 is SVGIG in the germline V gene (reference sequence). The CDR3 is made up of 13 amino acids. The ends were cut back, 0 bases at V and 4 bases at J, with 9 bases in the middle.

To note about this clonotype: A much larger clone lies a single base off, so this may be a read error. The V call is TRBV4-3, the J call TRBJ2-3, with D maybe TRBD2 (6 bases). Germline CDR1 and CDR2: LGHNA and YSLEER. The CDR3 loop spans 16 amino acids. The V end lost 0 bases, the J end lost 1 base, and 11 bases lay between the germline ends. The CDR3 DNA follows: TGCGCCAGCAGCCAAGATTGGCGGGAAGGCACAGATACGCAGTATTTT. It translates to CASSQDWREGTDTQYF.

V usage is TRBV7-2 and J usage is TRBJ1-6; D gene uncertain. The V end lost 3 bases, the J end lost 3 bases, and 15 bases lay between the germline ends. Germline loops: CDR1 SGHTA, CDR2 FQGNSA. The CDR3 sequence is 17 residues long. The CDR3 loop reads CASSFRPTSGYNSPLHF. The DNA of the CDR3 is TGTGCCAGCAGCTTTAGGCCAACCAGTGGCTATAATTCACCCCTCCACTTT.

Comment on this clonotype: A much more abundant neighbour one base away suggests this may be a read error. The chain is built from TRBV20-1 and TRBJ2-7, with a tentative D call TRBD2 (6 bases). The germline V gene has CDR1 DFQATT and CDR2 SNEGSKA (reference sequence). V was trimmed by 5 bases and J by 7 bases, leaving 21 bases between them. The CDR3 is made up of 14 amino acids. CDR3 DNA: TGCAGTGCTTACCGGGACTTCTTCTACAATGAGCAGTACTTC. Its protein product is CSAYRDFFYNEQYF.

This clonotype showed up just a few times. The V gene is TRBV20-1, the J gene TRBJ1-1; TRBD1 agrees at 10 bases. Germline V gene lookup returns CDR1 DFQATT and CDR2 SNEGSKA (reference sequence). The CDR3 extends over 15 amino acids. V dropped 5 bases and J dropped 4; count of bases not matched to a gene: 10. CDR3 sequence (DNA): TGCAGTGCTCCAGTCCCGGGACAGGGGTTCACTGAAGCTTTCTTT. This gives the protein CSAPVPGQGFTEAFF.

A few counts support this clonotype. The J gene is TRBJ1-1, the V gene TRBV4-2, with D perhaps TRBD1 (5 bases). V was trimmed by 6 bases and J by 6 bases, leaving 14 bases between them. The CDR3 extends over 13 amino acids. Germline CDR1 reads LGHNA; CDR2 reads YNFKEQ. The CDR3 coding sequence is TGTGCCAGCAGACGGGACCTGGGCGCTGAAGCTTTCTTT. Translation gives CASRRDLGAEAFF.

This clonotype has more than one count but fewer than ten. The chain links TRBV20-1 to TRBJ1-2, with a tentative D call TRBD1 (6 bases). The CDR3 has 13 amino acids. V lost 4 bases and J 2 bases, leaving 11 bases between the germline ends. Germline CDR1 is DFQATT and CDR2 is SNEGSKA (reference sequence). This CDR3 is CSATRDINYGYTF. The CDR3 region has the DNA TGCAGTGCTACTCGGGACATCAACTATGGCTACACCTTC.

The genes are TRBV5-1 and TRBJ2-7, with 7 bases aligning to TRBD2. From germline, CDR1 is SGHRS and CDR2 YFSETQ. Trimming removed 1 base from V and 5 bases from J; junction bases left unmatched: 12. The CDR3 runs 16 residues. CDR3 protein: CASSLSSGSLSHEQYF. The DNA for the CDR3 is TGCGCCAGCAGCTTGAGTAGCGGGTCCCTTAGCCACGAGCAGTACTTC.

The V and J genes are TRBV4-3 and TRBJ2-3, with 10 bases fitting TRBD2. V shed 0 bases, J shed 5 bases, and the junction held 11 bases outside the gene matches. Germline V CDR1 and CDR2: LGHNA, YSLEER. The CDR3 is 18 amino acids. CDR3 DNA: TGCGCCAGCAGCCAAGATCGGGCTAGCGGGAGTTTTGGAGATACGCAGTATTTT. This sequence encodes CASSQDRASGSFGDTQYF.

The CDR3 region has the DNA TGTGCCAGCAGCTTAGAATCTGCTAGCGGGAGGTACGAGCAGTACTTC. Translation gives CASSLESASGRYEQYF. The chain combines TRBV7-2 with TRBJ2-5, with 11 bases fitting TRBD2. The closer fit of TRBJ2-7 to the DNA end suggests the J call may be wrong. CDR1 and CDR2 from the germline V gene are SGHTA and FQGNSA. This CDR3 has 16 amino acids.

J is TRBJ1-2 and V is TRBV5-5; no clear D gene. The V end lost 4 bases, the J end lost 6 bases, and 13 bases lay between the germline ends. The V gene's germline CDR1 is SGHKS and CDR2 YYEKEE (reference sequence). The CDR3 loop spans 13 amino acids. This chain's CDR3 is CASSASLRDGYTF. In DNA, the CDR3 is TGTGCCAGCAGCGCCTCTCTACGGGATGGCTACACCTTC.

The chain recombines TRBV28 with TRBJ2-7, with TRBD2 identical over 11 bases. CDR3 length equals 15 residues. Looked up from germline, CDR1 is MDHEN and CDR2 is SYDVKM. Losses at the gene ends were 7 bases for V and 4 bases for J; bases not matched to a gene: 9. The CDR3 is CASNFIGTSGYEQYF. CDR3 coding DNA: TGTGCCAGCAATTTTATTGGGACTAGCGGATACGAGCAGTACTTC.

V usage is TRBV4-3 and J usage is TRBJ2-7; D is unclear. Germline CDR1 is LGHNA and CDR2 is YSLEER. The V end was cut by 0 bases, the J end by 7 bases, with 19 bases between. This CDR3 has 16 residues. The CDR3 is CASSQDQADPYNEQYF. In DNA, the CDR3 is TGCGCCAGCAGCCAAGATCAGGCGGACCCCTACAATGAGCAGTACTTC.

This clonotype was seen more than once but under ten times. The chain couples TRBV7-2 to TRBJ2-7; D gene unclear. V lost 1 base and J lost 0, with 7 bases in between. Germline lookup yields CDR1 SGHTA and CDR2 FQGNSA. The CDR3 totals 14 residues. CDR3 sequence reads: CASSLGHFSYEQYF. CDR3 DNA: TGTGCCAGCAGCTTAGGACACTTCTCCTACGAGCAGTACTTC.

The chain recombines TRBV5-1 with TRBJ2-5; 7 bases agree with TRBD1. Trimming at V came to 2 bases and at J to 5 bases, leaving 9 bases not matched to a gene. CDR1 and CDR2 (germline): SGHRS, YFSETQ. CDR3 length equals 15 residues. DNA of the CDR3: TGCGCCAGCAGCTTTTATTTTACAGGGGAGGAGACCCAGTACTTC. Protein sequence: CASSFYFTGEETQYF.

This clonotype was counted at least ten times. This chain connects TRBV6-2 or TRBV6-3 to TRBJ2-1; D is unresolved. The V end lost 4 bases, the J end lost 4 bases, and 2 bases lay between the germline ends. Looked up from germline, CDR1 is MNHEY and CDR2 is SVGEGT. The CDR3 length is 11 residues. The CDR3 DNA follows: TGTGCCAGCAGTTGGTACAATGAGCAGTTCTTC. Its translation is CASSWYNEQFF.

The chain is built from TRBV7-9 and TRBJ2-5; possibly TRBD1 or TRBD2 for D (5 bases each). V gave up 4 bases and J gave up 11 bases, with 26 bases separating them. CDR1 and CDR2 (germline): SEHNR, FQNEAQ (reference sequence). The CDR3 extends over 16 amino acids. The CDR3 reads CASSSRGTYPYNEQYF. The DNA of the CDR3 is TGTGCCAGCAGCTCCCGTGGGACCTACCCCTACAATGAGCAGTACTTC.

The V and J genes are TRBV29-1 and TRBJ2-1, with D perhaps matching TRBD1 (6 bases). Per germline, CDR1 SQVTM and CDR2 ANQGSEA. This CDR3 spans 17 amino acids. The V gene lost 7 bases and the J gene lost 2 bases, with 24 bases spanning the gap. CDR3: CSASKGIRGPTYNEQFF. Here the CDR3 DNA reads TGCAGCGCCTCAAAGGGGATCAGGGGCCCTACCTACAATGAGCAGTTCTTC.

This clonotype was observed a handful of times. The chain combines TRBV7-3 with TRBJ2-1, with a possible D match to TRBD1 (6 bases). The V gene lost 2 bases and the J gene lost 6 bases, with 14 bases spanning the gap. The CDR3 contains 15 residues. The germline gives CDR1 SGHTA, CDR2 FQGTGA. In DNA, the CDR3 is TGTGCCAGCAGCTTAGTGAACGCCAGGGGCAATGAGCAGTTCTTC. As protein: CASSLVNARGNEQFF. The whole variable domain, filled in from reference TRBV7-3 and TRBJ2-1, reads GAGVSQTPSNKVTEKGKYVELRCDPISGHTALYWYRQSLGQGPEFLIYFQGTGAADDSGLPNDRFFAVRPEGSVSTLKIQRTERGDSAVYLCASSLVNARGNEQFFGPGTRLTVL.

J is TRBJ1-1 and V is TRBV15, with a weak D call TRBD1 (5 bases). This CDR3 spans 14 amino acids. Trimming pared 3 bases from V and 9 bases from J, leaving 17 bases between. The germline V gene encodes CDR1 LNHNV and CDR2 YYDKDF (reference sequence). The CDR3 here is CATSRGTQGDQAFF. DNA for the CDR3: TGTGCCACCAGCAGGGGGACTCAAGGGGACCAAGCTTTCTTT.